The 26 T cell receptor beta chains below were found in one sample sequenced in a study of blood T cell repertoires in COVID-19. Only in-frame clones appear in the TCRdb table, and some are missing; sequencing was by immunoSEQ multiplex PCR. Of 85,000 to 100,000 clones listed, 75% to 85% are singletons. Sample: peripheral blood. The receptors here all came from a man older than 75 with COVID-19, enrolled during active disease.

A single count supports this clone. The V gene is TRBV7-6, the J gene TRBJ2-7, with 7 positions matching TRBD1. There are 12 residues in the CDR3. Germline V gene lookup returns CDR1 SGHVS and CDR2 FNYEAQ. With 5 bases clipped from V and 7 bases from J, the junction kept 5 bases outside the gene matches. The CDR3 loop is CASSLDRREQYF. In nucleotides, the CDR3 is TGTGCCAGCAGCCTGGACAGGCGGGAGCAGTACTTC.

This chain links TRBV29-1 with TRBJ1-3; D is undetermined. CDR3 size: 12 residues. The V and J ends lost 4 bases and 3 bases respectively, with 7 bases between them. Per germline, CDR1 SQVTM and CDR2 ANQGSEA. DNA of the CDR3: TGCAGCGTTGCCGAACTTGGAAACACCATATATTTT. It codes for CSVAELGNTIYF.

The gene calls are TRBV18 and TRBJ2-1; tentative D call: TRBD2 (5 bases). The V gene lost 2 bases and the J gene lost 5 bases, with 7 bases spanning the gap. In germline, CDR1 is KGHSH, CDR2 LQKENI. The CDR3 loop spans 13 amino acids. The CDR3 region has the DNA TGTGCCAGCTCACCATCGCGGGACAATGAGCAGTTCTTC. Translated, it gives CASSPSRDNEQFF.

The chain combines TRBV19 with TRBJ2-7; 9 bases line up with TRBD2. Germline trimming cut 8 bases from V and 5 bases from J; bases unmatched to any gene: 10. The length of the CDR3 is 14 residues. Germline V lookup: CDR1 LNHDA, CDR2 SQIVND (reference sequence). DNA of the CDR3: TGTGCCAGTTCTATTCTAGCGGGGTTCGACGAGCAGTACTTC. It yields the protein CASSILAGFDEQYF.

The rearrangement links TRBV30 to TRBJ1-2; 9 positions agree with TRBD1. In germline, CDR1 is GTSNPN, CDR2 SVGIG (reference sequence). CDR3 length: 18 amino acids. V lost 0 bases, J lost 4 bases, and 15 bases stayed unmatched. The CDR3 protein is CAWSVGGPGTGYLYGYTF. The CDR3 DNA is TGTGCCTGGAGTGTAGGGGGACCCGGGACAGGGTATCTCTATGGCTACACCTTC.

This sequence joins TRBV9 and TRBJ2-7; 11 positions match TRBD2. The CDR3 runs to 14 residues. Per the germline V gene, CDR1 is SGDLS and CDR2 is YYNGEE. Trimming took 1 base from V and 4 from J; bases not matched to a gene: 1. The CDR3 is CASSVRTSGYEQYF. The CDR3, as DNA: TGTGCCAGCAGCGTACGGACTAGCGGGTACGAGCAGTACTTC.

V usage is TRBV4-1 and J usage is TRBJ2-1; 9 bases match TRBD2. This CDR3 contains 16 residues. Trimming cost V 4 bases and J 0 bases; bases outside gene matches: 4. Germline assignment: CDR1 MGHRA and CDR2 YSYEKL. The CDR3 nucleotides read TGCGCCAGCAGCCGGGGTAGCGGGAGCTCCTACAATGAGCAGTTCTTC. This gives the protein CASSRGSGSSYNEQFF.

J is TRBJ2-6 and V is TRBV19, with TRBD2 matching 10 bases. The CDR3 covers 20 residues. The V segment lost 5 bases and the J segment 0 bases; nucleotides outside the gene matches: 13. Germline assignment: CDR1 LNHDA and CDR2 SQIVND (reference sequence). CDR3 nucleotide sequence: TGTGCCAGTAGTCCTCTCCCACTAGCGGGAAAGAGCTCTGGGGCCAACGTCCTGACTTTC. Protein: CASSPLPLAGKSSGANVLTF.

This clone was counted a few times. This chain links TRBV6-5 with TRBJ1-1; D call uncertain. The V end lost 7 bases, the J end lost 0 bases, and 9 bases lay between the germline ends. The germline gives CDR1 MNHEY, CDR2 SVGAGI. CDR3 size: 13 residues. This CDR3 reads CASTKSVNTEAFF. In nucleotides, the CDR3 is TGTGCCAGCACGAAGAGCGTGAACACTGAAGCTTTCTTT.

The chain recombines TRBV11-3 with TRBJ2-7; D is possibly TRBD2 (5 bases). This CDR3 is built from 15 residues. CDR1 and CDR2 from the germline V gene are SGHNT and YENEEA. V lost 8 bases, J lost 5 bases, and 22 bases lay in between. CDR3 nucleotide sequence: TGTGCCAGCGGACTGGACGCGAACCCTGATCACGAGCAGTACTTC. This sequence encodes CASGLDANPDHEQYF.

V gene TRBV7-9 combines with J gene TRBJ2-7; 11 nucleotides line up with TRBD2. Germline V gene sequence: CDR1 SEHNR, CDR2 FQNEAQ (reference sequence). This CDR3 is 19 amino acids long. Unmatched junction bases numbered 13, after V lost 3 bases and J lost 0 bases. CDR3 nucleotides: TGTGCCAGCAGCTTCCTGGCCGGGACTAGCGGCGTGAGCTCCTACGAGCAGTACTTC. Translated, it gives CASSFLAGTSGVSSYEQYF.

CDR3 protein: CASSFFGSGGYSTDTQYF. The DNA for the CDR3 is TGTGCCAGCAGCTTCTTCGGGTCGGGGGGGTATAGCACAGATACGCAGTATTTT. The rearrangement links TRBV7-2 to TRBJ2-3; TRBD2 aligns across 8 bases. With 3 bases clipped from V and 0 bases from J, the junction kept 11 bases outside the gene matches. CDR1 SGHTA and CDR2 FQGNSA come from the germline V gene. CDR3 size: 18 residues.

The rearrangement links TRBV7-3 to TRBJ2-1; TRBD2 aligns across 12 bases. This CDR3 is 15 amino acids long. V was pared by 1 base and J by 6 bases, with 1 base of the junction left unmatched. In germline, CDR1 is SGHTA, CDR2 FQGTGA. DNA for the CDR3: TGTGCCAGCAGCTTAAAGACTAGCGGGAGCAATGAGCAGTTCTTC. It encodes CASSLKTSGSNEQFF.

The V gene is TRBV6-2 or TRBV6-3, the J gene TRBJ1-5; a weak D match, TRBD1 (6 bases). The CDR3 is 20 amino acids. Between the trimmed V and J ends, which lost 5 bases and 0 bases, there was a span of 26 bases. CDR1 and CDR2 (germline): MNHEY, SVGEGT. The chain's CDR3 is CASSGGGGEALPYSNQPQHF. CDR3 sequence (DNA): TGTGCCAGCAGTGGGGGCGGGGGCGAGGCTCTCCCCTATAGCAATCAGCCCCAGCATTTT.

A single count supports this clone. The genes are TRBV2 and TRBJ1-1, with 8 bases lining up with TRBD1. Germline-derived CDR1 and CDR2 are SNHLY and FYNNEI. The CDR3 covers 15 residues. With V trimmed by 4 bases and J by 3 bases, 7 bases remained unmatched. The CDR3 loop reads CASSVFDRGDTEAFF. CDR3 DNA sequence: TGTGCCAGCAGTGTCTTTGACAGGGGTGACACTGAAGCTTTCTTT.

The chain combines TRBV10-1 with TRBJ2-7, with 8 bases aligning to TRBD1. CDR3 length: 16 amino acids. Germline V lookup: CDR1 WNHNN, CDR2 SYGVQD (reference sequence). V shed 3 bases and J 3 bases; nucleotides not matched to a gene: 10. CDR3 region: CASSDLTGAGYYEQYF. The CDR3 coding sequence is TGCGCCAGCAGTGACCTGACAGGGGCTGGTTACTACGAGCAGTACTTC.

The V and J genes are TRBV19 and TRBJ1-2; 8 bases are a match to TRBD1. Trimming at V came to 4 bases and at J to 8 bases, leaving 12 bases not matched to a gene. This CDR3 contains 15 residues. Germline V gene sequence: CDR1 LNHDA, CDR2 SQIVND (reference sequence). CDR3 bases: TGTGCCAGTAGTACTCACCGCGACAGGGGAGAGGGCTACACCTTC. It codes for CASSTHRDRGEGYTF.

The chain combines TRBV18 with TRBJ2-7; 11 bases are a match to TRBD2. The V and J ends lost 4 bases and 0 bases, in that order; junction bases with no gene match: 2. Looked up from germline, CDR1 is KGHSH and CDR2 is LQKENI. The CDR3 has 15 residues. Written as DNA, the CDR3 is TGTGCCAGCTCACGCGGACTAGCGGGCTCCTACGAGCAGTACTTC. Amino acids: CASSRGLAGSYEQYF.

The CDR3 DNA reads TGTGCCAGCAGTTTGGGTCCAGGGCCTAATGAAAAACTGTTTTTT. It specifies CASSLGPGPNEKLFF. This chain uses TRBV27 with TRBJ1-4; tentative D call: TRBD1 (5 bases). With 3 bases removed from V and 3 bases from J, the gap between germline ends came to 11 bases. The germline CDR1 and CDR2 sequences are MNHEY and SMNVEV (reference sequence). The CDR3 has 15 residues.

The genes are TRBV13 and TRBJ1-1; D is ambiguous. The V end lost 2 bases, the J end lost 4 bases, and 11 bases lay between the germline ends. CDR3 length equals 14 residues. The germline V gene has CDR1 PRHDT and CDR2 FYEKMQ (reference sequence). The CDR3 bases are TGTGCCAGCAGCTTACGGGTTATTGCCACTGAAGCTTTCTTT. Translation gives CASSLRVIATEAFF.

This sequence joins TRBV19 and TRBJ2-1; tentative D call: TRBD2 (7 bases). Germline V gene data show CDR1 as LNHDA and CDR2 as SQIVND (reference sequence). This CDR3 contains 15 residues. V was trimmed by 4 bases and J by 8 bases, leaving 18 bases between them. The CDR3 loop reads CASSNRGAQMDEQFF. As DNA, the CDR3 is TGTGCCAGTAGTAATCGGGGGGCCCAGATGGATGAGCAGTTCTTC.

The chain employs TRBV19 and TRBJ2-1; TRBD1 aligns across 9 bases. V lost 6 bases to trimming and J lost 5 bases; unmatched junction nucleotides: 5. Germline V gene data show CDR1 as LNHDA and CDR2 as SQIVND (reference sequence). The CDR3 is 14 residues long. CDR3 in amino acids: CASRDRGGDNEQFF. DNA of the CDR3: TGTGCCAGTAGGGACAGGGGTGGCGACAATGAGCAGTTCTTC.

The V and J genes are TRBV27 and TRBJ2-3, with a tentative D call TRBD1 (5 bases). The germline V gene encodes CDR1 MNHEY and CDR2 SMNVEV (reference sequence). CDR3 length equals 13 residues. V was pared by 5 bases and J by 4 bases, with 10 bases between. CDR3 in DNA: TGTGCCAGCAGTGGAAGGACATCAGATACGCAGTATTTT. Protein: CASSGRTSDTQYF.

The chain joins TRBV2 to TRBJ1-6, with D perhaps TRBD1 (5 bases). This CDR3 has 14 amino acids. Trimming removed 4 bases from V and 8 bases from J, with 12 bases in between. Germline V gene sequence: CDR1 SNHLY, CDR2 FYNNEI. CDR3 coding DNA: TGTGCCAGCAGTGTTCGGGACTCCGATTCACCCCTCCACTTT. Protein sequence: CASSVRDSDSPLHF.

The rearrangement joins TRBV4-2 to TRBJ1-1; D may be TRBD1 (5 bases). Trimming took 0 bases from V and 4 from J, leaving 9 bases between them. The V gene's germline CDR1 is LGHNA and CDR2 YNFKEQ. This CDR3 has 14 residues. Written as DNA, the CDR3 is TGTGCCAGCAGCCAAGATGTGGGGCGCACTGAAGCTTTCTTT. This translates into CASSQDVGRTEAFF.

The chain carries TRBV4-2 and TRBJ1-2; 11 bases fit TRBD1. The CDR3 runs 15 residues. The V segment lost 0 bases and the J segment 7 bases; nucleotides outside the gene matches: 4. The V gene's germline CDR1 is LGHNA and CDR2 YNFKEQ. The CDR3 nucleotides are TGTGCCAGCAGCCAAGATTGGACAGGGGGCTTTGGCTACACCTTC. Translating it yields CASSQDWTGGFGYTF.